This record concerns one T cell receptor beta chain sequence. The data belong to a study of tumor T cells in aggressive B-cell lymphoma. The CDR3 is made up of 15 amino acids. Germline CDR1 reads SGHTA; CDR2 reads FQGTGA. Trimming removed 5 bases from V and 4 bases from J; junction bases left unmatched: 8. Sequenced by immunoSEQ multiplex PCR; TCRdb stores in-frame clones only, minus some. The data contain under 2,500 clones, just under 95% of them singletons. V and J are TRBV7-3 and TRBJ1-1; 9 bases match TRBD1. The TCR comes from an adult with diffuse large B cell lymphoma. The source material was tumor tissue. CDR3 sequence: CASSPGQGMSTEAFF. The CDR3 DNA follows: TGTGCCAGCAGCCCAGGACAGGGGATGAGCACTGAAGCTTTCTTT.